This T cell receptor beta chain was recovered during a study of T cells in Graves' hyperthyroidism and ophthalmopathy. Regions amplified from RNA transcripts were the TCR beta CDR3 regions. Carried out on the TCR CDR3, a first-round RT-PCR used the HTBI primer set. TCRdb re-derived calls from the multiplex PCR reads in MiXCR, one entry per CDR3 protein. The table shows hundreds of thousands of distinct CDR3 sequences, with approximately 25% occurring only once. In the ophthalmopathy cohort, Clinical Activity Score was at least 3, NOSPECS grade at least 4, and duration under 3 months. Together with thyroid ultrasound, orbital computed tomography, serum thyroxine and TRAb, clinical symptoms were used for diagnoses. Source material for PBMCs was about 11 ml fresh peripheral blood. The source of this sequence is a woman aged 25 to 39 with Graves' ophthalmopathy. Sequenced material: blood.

CDR3 coding DNA: TGTGCCAGCTCTATAGCGGGAGGGCCCTCCTACGAGCAGTACTTC. This sequence encodes CASSIAGGPSYEQYF. J is TRBJ2-7 and V is TRBV7-3; 11 bases agree with TRBD2. Germline-derived CDR1 and CDR2 are SGHTA and FQGTGA. The CDR3 extends over 15 amino acids. V shed 8 bases and J 0 bases; nucleotides not matched to a gene: 6. The full variable domain, with the rest looked up from reference TRBV7-3 and TRBJ2-7, is GAGVSQTPSNKVTEKGKYVELRCDPISGHTALYWYRQSLGQGPEFLIYFQGTGAADDSGLPNDRFFAVRPEGSVSTLKIQRTERGDSAVYLCASSIAGGPSYEQYFGPGTRLTVT.